This T cell receptor beta chain was retrieved from a study of cytomegalovirus exposure and HLA in healthy donors. Study outcomes and limitations: Among immune exposure information, only CMV serostatus was available.

PCR involved 60 Vbeta and 13 Jbeta primers. TCRdb's copy holds only in-frame clones and misses some; the assay was immunoSEQ multiplex PCR. The sample shows fewer than 120,000 clones, roughly three quarters of them seen only once. Those who donated were healthy bone marrow donors. In regard to this clone: Its target is unknown.

Germline loops: CDR1 LGHNA, CDR2 YNFKEQ. Trimming removed 2 bases from V and 2 bases from J; junction bases left unmatched: 5. This CDR3 is built from 17 residues. The clonotype comes from a man aged 25 to 40 in good health and CMV-seropositive. The rearrangement uses TRBV4-2 and TRBJ2-3; 12 bases match TRBD2. The sequenced material came from PBMCs. The CDR3 spells CASSQNRLAGDTDTQYF. The CDR3 bases are TGTGCCAGCAGCCAAAATCGACTAGCGGGGGACACAGATACGCAGTATTTT.